The 27 T cell receptor beta chains given below trace back to one sample, sequenced in a study of blood T cell repertoires in COVID-19. The table came from immunoSEQ multiplex PCR; TCRdb's copy has only in-frame clones and leaves some out. The sample carries hundreds of thousands of clones, 86% recorded once. The specimen was PBMCs or T cells enriched from blood (not recorded which). These receptors originate from a woman in her forties or fifties who had recovered from COVID-19.

In DNA form, the CDR3 reads TGTGCCAGTAGTATTAGCAGGGGGACCAAAGAGACCCAGTACTTC. It encodes CASSISRGTKETQYF. This sequence joins TRBV19 and TRBJ2-5, with 7 bases matching TRBD1. The CDR3 length is 15 residues. Germline CDR1 and CDR2: LNHDA and SQIVND (reference sequence). The ends lost 3 bases at V and 3 bases at J; junction bases unmatched: 7.

The V call is TRBV6-4, the J call TRBJ2-7; 9 bases align to TRBD1. This CDR3 comprises 15 residues. V gave up 6 bases and J gave up 3 bases; unmatched junction bases: 9. The germline gives CDR1 MRHNA, CDR2 SNTAGT. The CDR3 sequence is CASSPLPGQGYEQYF. The CDR3 DNA reads TGTGCCAGCAGCCCTTTACCGGGACAGGGCTACGAGCAGTACTTC.

CDR3 sequence: CASSQDGSGFSYEQYF. The CDR3 coding sequence is TGCGCCAGCAGCCAAGATGGAAGCGGGTTCTCCTACGAGCAGTACTTC. The genes are TRBV4-3 and TRBJ2-7; the D gene is possibly TRBD2 (6 bases). The CDR3 spans 16 residues. Germline V CDR1 and CDR2: LGHNA, YSLEER. The V end was cut by 0 bases, the J end by 0 bases, with 12 bases between.

This rearrangement joins TRBV19 to TRBJ1-4, with a weak D call TRBD1 (6 bases). Trimming took 6 bases from V and 0 from J, leaving 14 bases between them. This CDR3 is 16 amino acids long. Germline CDR1 is LNHDA and CDR2 is SQIVND (reference sequence). CDR3 loop: CASSRTGSSTNEKLFF. CDR3 sequence (DNA): TGTGCCAGTAGCCGCACAGGGTCGTCAACTAATGAAAAACTGTTTTTT.

With regard to this clone: One end of the junction is discordant with germline, which a read error may explain. The genes are TRBV27 and TRBJ2-2, with 7 bases matching TRBD1. CDR3 length equals 17 residues. The germline gives CDR1 MNHEY, CDR2 SMNVEV (reference sequence). CDR3 coding DNA: TGTGCCAGCAGTTTAGACAGGGCGGCGGTTAACTGCCGGGGAGCTGTTTTT. This encodes CASSLDRAAVNCRGAVF.

J is TRBJ1-2 and V is TRBV19; 9 nucleotides match TRBD1. V lost 9 bases and J lost 9; bases outside the gene matches: 8. This CDR3 has 12 amino acids. CDR1 is LNHDA and CDR2 is SQIVND in the germline V gene (reference sequence). Here the CDR3 DNA reads TGTGCCAGGGGGGACAGGGAGGGTAGCTACACCTTC. This encodes CARGDREGSYTF.

This clone was seen only once. The V gene is TRBV19, the J gene TRBJ1-3; D unclear. V gave up 10 bases and J gave up 0 bases, with 13 bases separating them. Germline CDR1 and CDR2: LNHDA and SQIVND (reference sequence). The CDR3 is 14 residues long. This chain's CDR3 is CATNSFSSGNTIYF. The CDR3 bases are TGTGCCACGAACTCATTTAGCTCTGGAAACACCATATATTTT.

V is TRBV29-1 and J is TRBJ1-2; a possible D gene is TRBD1 (5 bases). The V and J ends lost 3 bases and 8 bases respectively, with 10 bases between them. This CDR3 comprises 11 residues. Germline V lookup: CDR1 SQVTM, CDR2 ANQGSEA. The chain's CDR3 is CSVDGGRGYTF. CDR3 bases: TGCAGCGTTGACGGGGGTAGAGGCTACACCTTC.

The chain recombines TRBV5-4 with TRBJ1-4, with TRBD1 as a possible D gene (5 bases). The CDR3 contains 12 residues. CDR1 and CDR2 from the germline V gene are SGHNT and YYREEE (reference sequence). The V and J ends lost 3 bases and 6 bases respectively, with 6 bases between them. The CDR3 sequence is CASSSTDEKLFF. The CDR3 DNA reads TGTGCCAGCAGCTCGACAGATGAAAAACTGTTTTTT.

The rearrangement joins TRBV5-1 to TRBJ1-2; a weak D match, TRBD1 (6 bases). CDR1 and CDR2 (germline): SGHRS, YFSETQ. The CDR3 loop spans 15 amino acids. V was pared by 4 bases and J by 2 bases, with 15 bases between. The CDR3 DNA sequence: TGCGCCAGCAGCGAGGGCGGGGGGACAAACTATGGCTACACCTTC. It codes for CASSEGGGTNYGYTF.

DNA of the CDR3: TGTGCCAGCAGTGAAGTTGGAATAGCGGGAAGGGGAGATACGCAGTATTTT. Residues: CASSEVGIAGRGDTQYF. The chain uses TRBV6-1 and TRBJ2-3; 8 bases align to TRBD2. V was clipped by 1 base and J by 5 bases; unmatched bases: 11. The germline gives CDR1 MNHNS, CDR2 SASEGT. The CDR3 is 17 residues long.

The chain recombines TRBV12-3 or TRBV12-4 with TRBJ1-2; weak D call: TRBD1 (5 bases). V was pared by 2 bases and J by 4 bases, with 8 bases between. The CDR3 consists of 13 residues. The CDR3 DNA reads as TGTGCCAGCAGTTTACCAGGGATCTATGGCTACACCTTC. It yields the protein CASSLPGIYGYTF.

The chain has TRBV6-5 and TRBJ2-7, with D perhaps TRBD1 (5 bases). Deletions cut 6 bases from V and 3 bases from J, with 12 bases between. The V gene's germline CDR1 is MNHEY and CDR2 SVGAGI. The CDR3 extends over 13 amino acids. CDR3 DNA: TGTGCCAGCAGACAACAGGTCAGCTACGAGCAGTACTTC. Translation: CASRQQVSYEQYF.

The chain uses TRBV5-1 and TRBJ2-5, with 12 bases matching TRBD1. Per the germline V gene, CDR1 is SGHRS and CDR2 is YFSETQ. The trim removed 2 bases at V and 4 bases at J, leaving 3 bases unmatched. The CDR3 contains 15 residues. The CDR3 spells CASSLGTGGVETQYF. CDR3 bases: TGCGCCAGCAGCTTAGGGACAGGGGGCGTAGAGACCCAGTACTTC.

This clone was counted a single time. The rearrangement links TRBV30 to TRBJ2-2, with a weak D call TRBD1 (5 bases). With 7 bases removed from V and 0 bases from J, the gap between germline ends came to 9 bases. Germline CDR1 and CDR2: GTSNPN and SVGIG (reference sequence). The CDR3 is made up of 13 amino acids. The CDR3 loop is CASDTANTGELFF. CDR3 coding DNA: TGTGCCTCGGACACCGCGAACACCGGGGAGCTGTTTTTT.

The chain is built from TRBV29-1 and TRBJ2-5, with unresolved D. This CDR3 is built from 13 residues. The V and J ends lost 6 bases and 1 base respectively, with 12 bases between them. From germline, CDR1 is SQVTM and CDR2 ANQGSEA. The chain's CDR3 is CSVSSRFQETQYF. CDR3 nucleotide sequence: TGCAGCGTCTCTTCCAGATTCCAAGAGACCCAGTACTTC.

This clone has a single count. Mismatch with germline at one junction end may stem from a read error. V and J are TRBV28 and TRBJ1-1, with 7 bases matching TRBD1. The CDR3 loop spans 12 amino acids. CDR1 and CDR2 (germline): MDHEN, SYDVKM. DNA for the CDR3: TGTGCCAGCAGTTTGGCGTTGGGGACAGCCCTCTTT. As protein: CASSLALGTALF.

The chain couples TRBV29-1 to TRBJ1-4, with D tentatively TRBD1 (6 bases). Germline CDR1 and CDR2: SQVTM and ANQGSEA. The CDR3 covers 12 residues. Trimming shortened V by 7 bases and J by 5 bases, and 11 bases separated the two germline ends. The CDR3, as DNA: TGCAGCGCCAGGGGACCGAATGAAAAACTGTTTTTT. Protein sequence: CSARGPNEKLFF.

The V gene is TRBV2, the J gene TRBJ2-2; D may be TRBD1 (6 bases). The germline V gene encodes CDR1 SNHLY and CDR2 FYNNEI. This CDR3 is built from 14 residues. With 7 bases removed from V and 4 bases from J, the gap between germline ends came to 13 bases. The CDR3 here is CASKNRVGTGELFF. In DNA form, the CDR3 reads TGTGCCAGCAAGAACAGGGTTGGCACCGGGGAGCTGTTTTTT.

V gene TRBV7-8 combines with J gene TRBJ1-2, with TRBD1 matching 10 bases. The CDR3 runs to 14 residues. Germline CDR1 and CDR2: SGHVS and FQNEAQ. J gave up 5 bases and V 7 bases, and 7 bases lay outside the gene matches. The CDR3 spells CASNLGQGVYGYTF. Here the CDR3 DNA reads TGTGCCAGCAACCTCGGACAGGGGGTGTATGGCTACACCTTC.

This rearrangement joins TRBV9 to TRBJ1-2; D is ambiguous. The CDR3 runs 16 residues. V shed 0 bases and J shed 4 bases, with 16 bases lying between them. CDR1 SGDLS and CDR2 YYNGEE come from the germline V gene. CDR3 residues: CASSVDRQPTTYGYTF. The CDR3 DNA reads as TGTGCCAGCAGCGTAGACAGACAACCCACCACCTATGGCTACACCTTC.

This chain joins TRBV3-1 (or the pseudogene TRBV3-2) and TRBJ1-2; TRBD1 is a possible D gene (5 bases). This CDR3 comprises 16 residues. V lost 4 bases and J lost 1, with 16 bases in between. CDR1 and CDR2 from the germline V gene are LGHDT and YNNKEL (reference sequence). CDR3 coding DNA: TGTGCCAGCAGCCGATTGACAGCTAGTATTAACTATGGCTACACCTTC. Its translation is CASSRLTASINYGYTF.

The V gene is TRBV6-6, the J gene TRBJ1-3; D perhaps matches TRBD1 (5 bases). This CDR3 spans 16 amino acids. Trimming shortened V by 2 bases and J by 2 bases, and 13 bases separated the two germline ends. Germline assignment: CDR1 MNHNY and CDR2 SVGAGI (reference sequence). This CDR3 reads CASSYGQGSAGNTIYF. Here the CDR3 DNA reads TGTGCCAGCAGTTACGGGCAGGGAAGCGCTGGAAACACCATATATTTT.

The genes are TRBV11-3 and TRBJ2-3; TRBD2 agrees at 7 bases. With V trimmed by 5 bases and J by 2 bases, 4 bases remained unmatched. CDR1 is SGHNT, CDR2 YENEEA, per germline. This CDR3 has 14 residues. CDR3 sequence: CASSLGGPTDTQYF. CDR3 bases: TGTGCCAGCAGCCTGGGAGGGCCCACAGATACGCAGTATTTT.

The V and J genes are TRBV19 and TRBJ1-4, with 12 nucleotides matching TRBD1. The V gene's germline CDR1 is LNHDA and CDR2 SQIVND (reference sequence). The CDR3 consists of 14 residues. Germline trimming cut 9 bases from V and 10 bases from J; bases unmatched to any gene: 9. In DNA, the CDR3 is TGTGCCAGCAATCCGGGACAGGGGGCAGGAAAACTGTTTTTT. Translating it yields CASNPGQGAGKLFF.

The chain has TRBV28 and TRBJ1-4; 7 bases are a match to TRBD1. Germline CDR1 and CDR2: MDHEN and SYDVKM. Unmatched junction bases numbered 4, after V lost 6 bases and J lost 0 bases. This CDR3 comprises 15 residues. CDR3 loop: CASSLTGPTNEKLFF. The CDR3 DNA reads TGTGCCAGCAGCTTGACAGGGCCAACTAATGAAAAACTGTTTTTT.

Only a few counts were recorded for this clone. The V and J genes are TRBV7-2 and TRBJ1-4, with 9 nucleotides matching TRBD1. The ends lost 6 bases at V and 4 bases at J; junction bases unmatched: 6. This CDR3 spans 15 amino acids. Germline V lookup: CDR1 SGHTA, CDR2 FQGNSA. CDR3 in amino acids: CASRAGTGNNEKLFF. CDR3 bases: TGTGCCAGCAGGGCCGGGACAGGGAATAATGAAAAACTGTTTTTT.